Listed here is a single TCR beta chain. Antigen unknown. Clones were read by immunoSEQ multiplex PCR, and TCRdb kept only the in-frame ones, dropping some. The sample comprises 99,000 or so clones, roughly 80% of which are singletons, and 4.5% to 6% rests with the top ten. These data are taken from a study of T cell responses to AZD1222 COVID-19 vaccine. The CDR3 runs 19 residues. V shed 5 bases and J 0 bases; nucleotides not matched to a gene: 18. The V gene's germline CDR1 is GTSNPN and CDR2 SVGIG (reference sequence). Study conclusions and caveats: Among vaccine-associated CD4 TCRs, coverage spanned spike, with dominance at 160-218 and 743-854. Only five or six people who got AZD1222 tested seropositive at baseline.

The source of this sequence is an adult in good health. V gene TRBV30 combines with J gene TRBJ1-3; 8 nucleotides agree with TRBD1. The material was peripheral blood, obtained on day 0 of AZD1222 vaccination. In DNA, the CDR3 is TGTGCCTGGGCGTCCGGGACAGGCGTCCCCAGACTCTCTGGAAACACCATATATTTT. It is translated as CAWASGTGVPRLSGNTIYF.